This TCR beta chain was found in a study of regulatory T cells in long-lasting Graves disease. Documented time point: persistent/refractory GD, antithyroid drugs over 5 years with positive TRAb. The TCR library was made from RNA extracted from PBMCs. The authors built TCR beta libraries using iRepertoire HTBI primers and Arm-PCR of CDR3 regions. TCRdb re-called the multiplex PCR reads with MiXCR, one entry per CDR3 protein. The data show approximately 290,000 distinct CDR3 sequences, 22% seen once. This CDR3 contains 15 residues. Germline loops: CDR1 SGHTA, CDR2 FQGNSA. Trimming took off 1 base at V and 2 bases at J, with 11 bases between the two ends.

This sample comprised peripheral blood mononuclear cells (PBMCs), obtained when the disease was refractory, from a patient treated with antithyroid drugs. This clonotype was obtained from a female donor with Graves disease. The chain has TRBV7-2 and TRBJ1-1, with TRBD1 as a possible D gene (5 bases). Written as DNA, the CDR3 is TGTGCCAGCAGCTTAGTCGGGGCGTTTAACACTGAAGCTTTCTTT. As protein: CASSLVGAFNTEAFF.